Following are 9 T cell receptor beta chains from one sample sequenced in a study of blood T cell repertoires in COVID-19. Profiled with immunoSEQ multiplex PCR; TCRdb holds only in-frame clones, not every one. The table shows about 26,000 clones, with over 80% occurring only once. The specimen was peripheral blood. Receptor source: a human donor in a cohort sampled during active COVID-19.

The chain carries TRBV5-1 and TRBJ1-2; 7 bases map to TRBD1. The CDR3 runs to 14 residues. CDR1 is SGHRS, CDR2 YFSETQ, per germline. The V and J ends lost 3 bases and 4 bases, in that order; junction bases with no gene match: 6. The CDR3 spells CASSSGQFLYGYTF. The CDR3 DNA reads TGCGCCAGCAGCTCGGGACAGTTCCTCTATGGCTACACCTTC.

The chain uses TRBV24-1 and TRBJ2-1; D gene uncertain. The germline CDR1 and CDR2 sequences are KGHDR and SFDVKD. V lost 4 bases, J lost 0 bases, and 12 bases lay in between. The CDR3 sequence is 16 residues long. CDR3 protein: CATSEADIDSYNEQFF. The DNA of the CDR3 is TGTGCCACCAGTGAGGCTGACATCGACTCCTACAATGAGCAGTTCTTC.

The CDR3 protein is CASSPEGVGYTF. The CDR3 DNA sequence: TGTGCCAGCAGTCCCGAAGGGGTTGGCTACACCTTC. This chain uses TRBV27 with TRBJ1-2, with D maybe TRBD1 (5 bases). The CDR3 runs to 12 residues. The V gene's germline CDR1 is MNHEY and CDR2 SMNVEV (reference sequence). V dropped 5 bases and J dropped 7 bases, with 11 bases sitting between them.

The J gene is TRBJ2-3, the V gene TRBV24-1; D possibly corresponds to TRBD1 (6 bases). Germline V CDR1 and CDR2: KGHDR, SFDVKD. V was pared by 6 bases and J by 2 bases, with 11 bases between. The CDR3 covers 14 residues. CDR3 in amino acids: CATSPGHTTDTQYF. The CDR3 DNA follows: TGTGCCACCAGTCCGGGACATACCACAGATACGCAGTATTTT.

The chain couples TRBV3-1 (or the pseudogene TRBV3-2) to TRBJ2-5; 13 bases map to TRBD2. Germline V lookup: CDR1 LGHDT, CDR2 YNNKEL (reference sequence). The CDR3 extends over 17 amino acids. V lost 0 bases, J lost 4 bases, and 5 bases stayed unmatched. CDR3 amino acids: CASSQDRTSGGGETQYF. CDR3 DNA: TGTGCCAGCAGCCAAGATCGTACTAGCGGGGGGGGAGAGACCCAGTACTTC.

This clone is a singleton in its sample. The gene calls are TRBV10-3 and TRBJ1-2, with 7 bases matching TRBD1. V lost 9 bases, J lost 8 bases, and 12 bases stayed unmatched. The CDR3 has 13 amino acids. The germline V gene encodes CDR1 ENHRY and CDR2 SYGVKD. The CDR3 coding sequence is TGTGCCATAAGACAGGGAACAGACCGGGGCTACACCTTC. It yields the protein CAIRQGTDRGYTF.

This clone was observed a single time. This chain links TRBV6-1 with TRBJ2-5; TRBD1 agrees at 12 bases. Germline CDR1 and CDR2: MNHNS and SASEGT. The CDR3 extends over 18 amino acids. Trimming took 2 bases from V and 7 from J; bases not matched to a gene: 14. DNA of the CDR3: TGTGCCAGCAGTGAATATGGGGACAGGGGGCCAGTTCGGGGGACCCAGTACTTC. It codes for CASSEYGDRGPVRGTQYF.

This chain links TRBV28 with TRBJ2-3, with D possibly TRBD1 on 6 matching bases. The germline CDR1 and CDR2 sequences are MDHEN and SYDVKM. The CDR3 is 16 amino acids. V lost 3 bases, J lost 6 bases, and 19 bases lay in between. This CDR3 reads CASSLTGPRSMDTQYF. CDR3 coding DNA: TGTGCCAGCAGTTTGACAGGCCCTCGGTCGATGGATACGCAGTATTTT.

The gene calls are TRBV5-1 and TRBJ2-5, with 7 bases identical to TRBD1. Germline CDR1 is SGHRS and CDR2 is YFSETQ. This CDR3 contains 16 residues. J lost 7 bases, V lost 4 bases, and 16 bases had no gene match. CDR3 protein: CASSHPPGQSLGTQYF. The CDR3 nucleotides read TGCGCCAGCAGCCACCCCCCGGGACAGAGTTTAGGGACCCAGTACTTC.